Listed below are T cell receptor beta chains from one sample, sequenced in a study of vaccination effects on CD4 cells after COVID-19. The table came from immunoSEQ multiplex PCR; TCRdb's copy has only in-frame clones and leaves some out. The profile shows tens of thousands of clones, about 80% of them singletons. The antigens of these receptors remain unknown. The specimen comprised CD4+ T cells from PBMCs cultured with a peptide pool, sampled before COVID-19 vaccination. The receptors come from a human donor who had a prior SARS-CoV-2 infection. The CDR3 runs from the conserved cysteine through the conserved F or W. A D gene is named only where the DNA matches it firmly. Clone size, where shown, is once, few, many, or a class for clones that have expanded.

>TRBJ2-7|TRBV6-6|few|TRBD2
CASSYSASGIGEQYF
TGTGCCAGCAGTTACTCTGCTAGCGGGATCGGCGAGCAGTACTTC
>TRBJ1-1|TRBV5-1|-|-
CASSLGPTNTEAFF
TGCGCCAGCAGCCTGGGACCGACTAACACTGAAGCTTTCTTT
>TRBJ1-2|TRBV14|few|TRBD1
CASSRDRAYGYTF
TGTGCCAGCAGCAGGGACAGGGCCTATGGCTACACCTTC
>TRBJ2-3|TRBV30|-|-
CAWSFPTGSGPDTQYF
TGTGCCTGGAGTTTCCCCACCGGCAGTGGACCAGATACGCAGTATTTT
>TRBJ2-3|TRBV11-2|few|-
CASSLDRVGGDTQYF
TGTGCCAGCAGCTTAGATCGCGTGGGGGGAGATACGCAGTATTTT
>TRBJ1-5|TRBV11-3|few|-
CASSPGGNQPQHF
TGTGCCAGCAGTCCTGGGGGCAATCAGCCCCAGCATTTT
>TRBJ2-1|TRBV18|-|TRBD2
CASSPRTSGDNEQFF
TGTGCCAGCTCACCCCGGACTAGCGGGGACAATGAGCAGTTCTTC
>TRBJ2-3|TRBV4-2|-|TRBD1
CASSQQGQSTDTQYF
TGTGCCAGCAGCCAACAGGGACAGTCCACAGATACGCAGTATTTT
>TRBJ2-5|TRBV5-4|-|TRBD2
CASSSQRGSETQYF
TGTGCCAGCAGCTCGCAGCGGGGCTCGGAGACCCAGTACTTC
>TRBJ2-2|TRBV7-3|-|TRBD2
CASAAGATTGELFF
TGTGCCAGCGCGGCGGGAGCTACCACCGGGGAGCTGTTTTTT
>TRBJ1-6|TRBV30|-|-
CAWSVVRGTSPLHF
TGTGCCTGGAGTGTAGTCAGGGGAACTTCACCCCTCCACTTT
>TRBJ2-1|TRBV9|few|TRBD2
CASSPRSGGLAGDNEQFF
TGTGCCAGCAGCCCCCGGTCGGGGGGACTAGCGGGGGACAATGAGCAGTTCTTC
>TRBJ2-3|TRBV19|-|-
CASSIRSGRGADTQYF
TGTGCCAGTAGTATACGGTCAGGGAGAGGAGCAGATACGCAGTATTTT
>TRBJ1-2|TRBV3-1/TRBV3-2|few|-
CASSQDHIYGYTF
TGTGCCAGCAGCCAAGATCACATCTATGGCTACACCTTC
>TRBJ1-1|TRBV29-1|-|-
CSVDLWGSGAEAFF
TGCAGCGTTGATCTTTGGGGGAGTGGAGCTGAAGCTTTCTTT
>TRBJ1-2|TRBV2|few|-
CASSVGGLGGYTF
TGTGCCAGCAGTGTAGGAGGGCTTGGTGGCTACACCTTC
>TRBJ2-5|TRBV5-4|-|TRBD2
CASSSKTSDQETQYF
TGTGCCAGCAGCTCCAAGACTAGCGACCAAGAGACCCAGTACTTC
>TRBJ2-1|TRBV9|-|TRBD2
CASGLAGGYEQFF
TGTGCCAGCGGTTTAGCGGGGGGGTACGAGCAGTTCTTC
>TRBJ2-7|TRBV18|few|TRBD1
CASSPGQGVFEQYF
TGTGCCAGCTCACCGGGACAGGGGGTATTCGAGCAGTACTTC
>TRBJ2-5|TRBV9|medium-sized|TRBD1
CASSVGTGLYQETQYF
TGTGCCAGCAGCGTAGGGACAGGTTTGTACCAAGAGACCCAGTACTTC
>TRBJ2-2|TRBV5-1|few|TRBD2
CASSLVQLAGATGELFF
TGCGCCAGCAGCTTGGTCCAGCTAGCGGGGGCGACCGGGGAGCTGTTTTTT
>TRBJ2-1|TRBV28|-|-
CASTLAGGSSYNEQFF
TGTGCCAGCACCCTCGCTGGGGGGAGCTCCTACAATGAGCAGTTCTTC
>TRBJ2-1|TRBV7-8|-|TRBD2
CASIPGGSSLNEQFF
TGTGCCAGCATCCCCGGCGGGAGTTCCCTCAATGAGCAGTTCTTC
>TRBJ2-7|TRBV11-3|-|-
CASSLNGNPYEQYF
TGTGCCAGCAGCTTAAACGGGAACCCCTACGAGCAGTACTTC
>TRBJ1-2|TRBV7-2|-|TRBD1
CASSRFQGGAYGYTF
TGTGCCAGCAGCCGGTTTCAGGGGGGAGCCTATGGCTACACCTTC
>TRBJ2-1|TRBV6-5|-|-
CASSFDWYNEQFF
TGTGCCAGCAGTTTTGACTGGTACAATGAGCAGTTCTTC
>TRBJ2-1|TRBV5-4|-|-
CASSLADGVGNEQFF
TGTGCCAGCAGCTTGGCCGACGGGGTCGGGAATGAGCAGTTCTTC
>TRBJ1-2|TRBV19|few|-
CASTPWSGANYGYTF
TGTGCCAGTACCCCCTGGAGTGGTGCTAACTATGGCTACACCTTC
>TRBJ2-7|TRBV27|-|TRBD2
CASSPRTGGSYEQYF
TGTGCCAGCAGTCCCCGGACGGGGGGCTCCTACGAGCAGTACTTC
>TRBJ2-3|TRBV23-1|-|TRBD2
CASSHMRGLAGGRERDTQYF
TGCGCCAGCAGTCATATGAGGGGACTAGCGGGGGGGCGCGAAAGAGATACGCAGTATTTT
>TRBJ2-5|TRBV10-3|-|TRBD2
CAISESERGEETQYF
TGTGCCATCAGTGAGTCGGAGCGGGGGGAAGAGACCCAGTACTTC
>TRBJ2-2|TRBV6-4|-|-
CASSDQGHMNTGELFF
TGTGCCAGCAGTGACCAGGGTCATATGAACACCGGGGAGCTGTTTTTT
>TRBJ2-7|TRBV5-1|-|TRBD2
CASSKGLAGGLSYEQYF
TGCGCCAGCAGCAAAGGACTAGCGGGAGGCCTCTCCTACGAGCAGTACTTC
>TRBJ2-3|TRBV12-3/TRBV12-4|-|-
CASSSRDTQYF
TGTGCCAGCAGTTCACGAGATACGCAGTATTTT
>TRBJ1-1|TRBV18|-|-
CASSPPGDWVNTEAFF
TGTGCCAGCTCACCACCGGGGGACTGGGTGAACACTGAAGCTTTCTTT
>TRBJ2-7|TRBV6-2/TRBV6-3|-|-
CASSYQFGYEQYF
TGTGCCAGCAGTTATCAGTTCGGCTACGAGCAGTACTTC
>TRBJ2-5|TRBV6-2/TRBV6-3|-|-
CASSSQETQYF
TGTGCCAGCAGTAGCCAAGAGACCCAGTACTTC
>TRBJ2-2|TRBV7-3|-|-
CASSLYRSSNTGELFF
TGTGCCAGCAGCTTGTACCGGAGCTCGAACACCGGGGAGCTGTTTTTT
>TRBJ2-3|TRBV7-2|-|-
CASRQRGNTDTQYF
TGTGCCAGCAGGCAGCGAGGCAACACAGATACGCAGTATTTT
>TRBJ1-2|TRBV7-9|-|TRBD1
CASSDNRGLVYGYTF
TGTGCCAGCAGCGACAACAGGGGACTGGTCTATGGCTACACCTTC
>TRBJ1-1|TRBV4-1|-|-
CASIIGEAFF
TGCGCCAGCATTATAGGTGAAGCTTTCTTT
>TRBJ2-7|TRBV28|-|TRBD2
CASSHGGGEGGEQYF
TGTGCCAGCAGTCACGGGGGGGGAGAAGGGGGAGAGCAGTACTTC
>TRBJ1-6|TRBV6-2/TRBV6-3|-|-
CASSYSPLGYNSPLHF
TGTGCCAGCAGTTACTCCCCCCTGGGATATAATTCACCCCTCCACTTT
>TRBJ1-2|TRBV7-2|-|-
CASSLAWGEGGYTF
TGTGCCAGCAGCTTAGCGTGGGGGGAAGGTGGCTACACCTTC
>TRBJ1-1|TRBV6-6|-|-
CASVGHQTGNTEAFF
TGTGCCAGCGTAGGCCACCAGACAGGGAACACTGAAGCTTTCTTT
>TRBJ2-5|TRBV2|-|-
CASSEAQGQETQYF
TGTGCCAGCAGTGAAGCTCAGGGGCAAGAGACCCAGTACTTC